These 6 T cell receptor beta chains were sequenced from one sample in a study of blood T cell repertoires in COVID-19. The protocol was immunoSEQ multiplex PCR, while the TCRdb copy is restricted to in-frame clones and leaves out a portion. The sample shows about 310,000 clones, approximately 89% of them seen only once. Source material: peripheral blood. All receptors come from a woman aged 50 to 65 who had recovered from COVID-19.

This chain joins TRBV5-6 and TRBJ2-5; TRBD1 matches 7 bases. The V gene end was trimmed by 3 bases and the J gene end by 1 base; junction bases not matched to a gene: 3. Germline V gene lookup returns CDR1 SGHDT and CDR2 YYEEEE. The CDR3 is made up of 14 amino acids. The CDR3 DNA sequence: TGTGCCAGCAGCTCCAGGGGGAGCCAAGAGACCCAGTACTTC. Amino acids: CASSSRGSQETQYF.

The gene calls are TRBV24-1 and TRBJ2-1; TRBD2 agrees at 7 bases. The V gene end was trimmed by 9 bases and the J gene end by 1 base; junction bases not matched to a gene: 5. The V gene's germline CDR1 is KGHDR and CDR2 SFDVKD. This CDR3 comprises 14 residues. The CDR3 region is CATGGVGSYNEQFF. DNA for the CDR3: TGTGCCACCGGGGGGGTCGGTTCCTACAATGAGCAGTTCTTC.

The chain is built from TRBV7-9 and TRBJ2-7; 7 bases fit TRBD1. The germline CDR1 and CDR2 sequences are SEHNR and FQNEAQ (reference sequence). The CDR3 runs 13 residues. J gave up 4 bases and V 7 bases, and 7 bases lay outside the gene matches. This CDR3 is CASTGQALYEQYF. The CDR3 nucleotides are TGTGCCAGCACCGGACAGGCGCTTTACGAGCAGTACTTC. The full variable domain, rest sourced from reference TRBV7-9 and TRBJ2-7, is DTGVSQNPRHKITKRGQNVTFRCDPISEHNRLYWYRQTLGQGPEFLTYFQNEAQLEKSRLLSDRFSAERPKGSFSTLEIQRTEQGDSAMYLCASTGQALYEQYFGPGTRLTVT.

The chain couples TRBV3-1 (or the pseudogene TRBV3-2) to TRBJ2-3; the D is unclear. Germline assignment: CDR1 LGHDT and CDR2 YNNKEL (reference sequence). Deletions cut 3 bases from V and 3 bases from J, with 4 bases between. The CDR3 sequence is 12 residues long. CDR3 in amino acids: CASSHTTDTQYF. CDR3 sequence (DNA): TGTGCCAGCAGCCATACTACAGATACGCAGTATTTT.

The chain has TRBV11-2 and TRBJ1-4, with D maybe TRBD1 (5 bases). V was trimmed by 5 bases and J by 7 bases, leaving 14 bases between them. CDR3 length: 14 residues. Germline V CDR1 and CDR2: SGHAT, FQNNGV. This chain's CDR3 is CASSPGGVGEKLFF. In nucleotides, the CDR3 is TGTGCCAGCAGCCCGGGGGGGGTCGGTGAAAAACTGTTTTTT.

This clone appeared a few times. V gene TRBV18 combines with J gene TRBJ2-7; the D gene is possibly TRBD2 (6 bases). The ends were cut back, 2 bases at V and 2 bases at J, with 19 bases in the middle. The germline CDR1 and CDR2 sequences are KGHSH and LQKENI. CDR3 length equals 17 residues. The CDR3 loop reads CASSPGGWRVDPYEQYF. The CDR3 region has the DNA TGTGCCAGCTCACCAGGGGGTTGGAGGGTGGACCCCTACGAGCAGTACTTC.